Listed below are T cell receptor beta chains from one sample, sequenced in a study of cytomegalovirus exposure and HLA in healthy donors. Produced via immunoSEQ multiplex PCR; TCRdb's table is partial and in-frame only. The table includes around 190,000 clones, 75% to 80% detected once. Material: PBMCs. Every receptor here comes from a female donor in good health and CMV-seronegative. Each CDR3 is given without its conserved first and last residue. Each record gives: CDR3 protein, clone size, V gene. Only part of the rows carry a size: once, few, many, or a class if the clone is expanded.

ASSYSRGQLYGYT | . | TRBV6-5
ASRGGGQPQH | . | TRBV2
ASSSGTGSISSTDTQY | . | TRBV27
SSSLGLAGGRWQF | . | TRBV7-9
ASSRDRGGNEQF | . | TRBV5-1
ASSQEGQGMNTEAF | few | TRBV4-1
ASSQAHNEQF | once | TRBV7-6
ASSTLGAGSYNEQF | . | TRBV19
ASSTRGGQSTEAF | . | TRBV7-8
ASRTYRGSQENKNYGYT | few | TRBV28
ASSDAGPYEQY | . | TRBV6-5
ASSYGTSGGNEQF | few | TRBV6-6
ASSSSGTSRTDTQY | few | TRBV5-6
ASSQPGLAAQETDTQY | once | TRBV7-9
ASTPGAPTYEQY | . | TRBV2
ASSSRLSSSYNEQF | few | TRBV7-9
ASRRKPRGSQY | . | TRBV28
ASSVGLVDYNEQF | . | TRBV9
ASSPEKTGGTSTGELF | . | TRBV18
ASSEAGGSGKSTDTQY | . | TRBV6-1
ASSWTGGRFKLEQY | . | TRBV27
ASSYSGGDTQY | . | TRBV11-1
ASSLGSGRRNTGELF | . | TRBV5-4
ASSFFAGGAGGNTIY | . | TRBV11-2
ASSRPTGEGLAGQETQY | . | TRBV7-6
ASSLSGALGNEQF | . | TRBV7-9
ASREAANQPQH | . | TRBV6-1
ASSYTRVNPTDTQY | few | TRBV7-8
ASSPGSVYIQY | . | TRBV6-5
ASSYSRGGGTGELF | once | TRBV6-5
ASSYTRDYGYT | few | TRBV6-6
ASSLTGETYEQY | once | TRBV11-3
ASSIRGRDEQY | . | TRBV7-6
ASSVGLAGGPEEETQY | . | TRBV9
ASSTDSSLETEAF | . | TRBV2
ASSEGSTDTQY | once | TRBV25-1
ASSQVETSGILRTDTQY | few | TRBV4-1
AWSVRDNFSGANVLT | . | TRBV30
ASSEGWADHNQPQH | . | TRBV6-1
ASTRTSGGSQY | . | TRBV2
ASSPTSGGRGETQY | few | TRBV13
ASSESTRGEQY | . | TRBV2
ASSPTQGFTYEQY | once | TRBV7-9
ASSRSAEAF | . | TRBV19
ASTQWSWPTADTQY | . | TRBV11-2